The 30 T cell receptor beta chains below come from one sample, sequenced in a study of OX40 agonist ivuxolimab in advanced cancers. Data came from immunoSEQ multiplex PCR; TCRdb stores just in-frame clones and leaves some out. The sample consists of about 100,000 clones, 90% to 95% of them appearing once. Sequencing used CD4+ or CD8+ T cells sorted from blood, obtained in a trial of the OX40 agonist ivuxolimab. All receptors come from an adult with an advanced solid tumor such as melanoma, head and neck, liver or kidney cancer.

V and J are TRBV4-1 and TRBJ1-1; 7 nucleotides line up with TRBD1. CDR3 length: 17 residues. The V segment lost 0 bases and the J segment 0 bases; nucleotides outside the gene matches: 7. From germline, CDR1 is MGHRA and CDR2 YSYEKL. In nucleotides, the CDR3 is TGCGCCAGCAGCCAAGAGAGGACAGGAGACATGAACACTGAAGCTTTCTTT. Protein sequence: CASSQERTGDMNTEAFF.

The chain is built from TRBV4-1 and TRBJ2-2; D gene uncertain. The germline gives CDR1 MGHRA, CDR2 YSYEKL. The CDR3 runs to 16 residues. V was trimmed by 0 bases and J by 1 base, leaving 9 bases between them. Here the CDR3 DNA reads TGCGCCAGCAGCCAAGATTCCTGGGAGAACACCGGGGAGCTGTTTTTT. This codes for CASSQDSWENTGELFF.

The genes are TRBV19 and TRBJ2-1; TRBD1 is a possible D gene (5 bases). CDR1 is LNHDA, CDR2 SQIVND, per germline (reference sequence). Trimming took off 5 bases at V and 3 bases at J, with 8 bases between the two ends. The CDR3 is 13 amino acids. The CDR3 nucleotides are TGTGCCAGTAGTGTAGGGGACTACAATGAGCAGTTCTTC. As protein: CASSVGDYNEQFF.

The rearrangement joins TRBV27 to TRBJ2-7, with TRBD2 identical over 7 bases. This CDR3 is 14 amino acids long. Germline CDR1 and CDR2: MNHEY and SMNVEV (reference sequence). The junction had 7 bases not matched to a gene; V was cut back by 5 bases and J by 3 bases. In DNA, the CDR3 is TGTGCCAGCAGTCGGGCGGGAGCCCTCTACGAGCAGTACTTC. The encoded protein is CASSRAGALYEQYF.

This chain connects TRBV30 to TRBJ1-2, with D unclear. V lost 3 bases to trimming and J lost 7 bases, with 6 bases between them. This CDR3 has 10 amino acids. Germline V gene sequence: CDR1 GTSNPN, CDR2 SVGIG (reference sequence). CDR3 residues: CAWRGVGYTF. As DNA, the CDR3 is TGTGCCTGGAGGGGAGTTGGCTACACCTTC.

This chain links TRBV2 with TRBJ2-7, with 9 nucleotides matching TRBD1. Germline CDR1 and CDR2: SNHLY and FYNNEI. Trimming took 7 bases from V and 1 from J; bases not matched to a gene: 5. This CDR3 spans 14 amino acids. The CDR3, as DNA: TGTGCCAGCAACGGAGGACAGGGGTCCTACGAGCAGTACTTC. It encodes CASNGGQGSYEQYF.

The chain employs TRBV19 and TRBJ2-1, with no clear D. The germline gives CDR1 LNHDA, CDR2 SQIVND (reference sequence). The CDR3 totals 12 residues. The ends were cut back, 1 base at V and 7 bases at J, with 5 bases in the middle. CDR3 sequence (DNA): TGTGCCAGTAGTATAGGGCAGAATGAGCAGTTCTTC. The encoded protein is CASSIGQNEQFF.

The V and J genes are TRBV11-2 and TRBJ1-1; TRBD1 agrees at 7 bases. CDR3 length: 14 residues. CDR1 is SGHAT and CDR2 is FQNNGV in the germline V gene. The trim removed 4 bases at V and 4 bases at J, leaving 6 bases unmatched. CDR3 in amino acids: CASSSRQGGTEAFF. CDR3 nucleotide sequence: TGTGCCAGCAGCTCCAGACAGGGAGGCACTGAAGCTTTCTTT. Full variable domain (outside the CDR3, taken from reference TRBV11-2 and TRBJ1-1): EAGVAQSPRYKIIEKRQSVAFWCNPISGHATLYWYQQILGQGPKLLIQFQNNGVVDDSQLPKDRFSAERLKGVDSTLKIQPAKLEDSAVYLCASSSRQGGTEAFFGQGTRLTVV.

The CDR3 DNA reads as TGTGCCTGGAGTGTGGGGGCCTACGAGCAGTACTTC. Translated, it gives CAWSVGAYEQYF. The genes are TRBV30 and TRBJ2-7, with D perhaps TRBD1 or TRBD2 (5 bases each). In germline, CDR1 is GTSNPN, CDR2 SVGIG (reference sequence). The CDR3 is made up of 12 amino acids. Deletions cut 0 bases from V and 2 bases from J, with 5 bases between.

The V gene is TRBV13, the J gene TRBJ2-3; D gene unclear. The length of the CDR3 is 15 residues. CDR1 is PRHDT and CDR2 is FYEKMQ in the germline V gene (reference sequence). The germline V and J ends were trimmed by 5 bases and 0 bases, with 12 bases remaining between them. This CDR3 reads CASSERGPSTDTQYF. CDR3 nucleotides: TGTGCCAGCAGCGAAAGAGGACCTAGCACAGATACGCAGTATTTT.

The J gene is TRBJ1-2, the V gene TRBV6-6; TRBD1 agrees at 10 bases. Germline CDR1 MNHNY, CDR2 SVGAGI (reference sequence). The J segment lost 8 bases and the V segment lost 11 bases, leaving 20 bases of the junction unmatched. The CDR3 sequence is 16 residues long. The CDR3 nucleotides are TGTGCCGTGGCGGGGAAAGGACAGGGGGAATTGGGAGGCTACACCTTC. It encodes CAVAGKGQGELGGYTF.

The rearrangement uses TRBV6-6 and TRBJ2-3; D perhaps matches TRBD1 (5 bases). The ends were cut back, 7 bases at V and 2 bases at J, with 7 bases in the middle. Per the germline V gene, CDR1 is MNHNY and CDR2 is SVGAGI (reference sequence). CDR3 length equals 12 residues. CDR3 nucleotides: TGTGCCAGCATGGACATCACAGATACGCAGTATTTT. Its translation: CASMDITDTQYF.

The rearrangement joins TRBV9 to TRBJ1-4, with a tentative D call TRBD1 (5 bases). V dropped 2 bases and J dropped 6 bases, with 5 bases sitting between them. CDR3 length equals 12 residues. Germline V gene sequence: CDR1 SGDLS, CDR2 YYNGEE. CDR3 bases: TGTGCCAGCAGCGTGGGGGATGAAAAACTGTTTTTT. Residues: CASSVGDEKLFF.

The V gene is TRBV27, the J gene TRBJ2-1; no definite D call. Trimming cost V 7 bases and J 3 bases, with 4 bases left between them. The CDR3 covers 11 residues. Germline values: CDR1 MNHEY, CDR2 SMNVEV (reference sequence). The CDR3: CASTFYNEQFF. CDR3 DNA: TGTGCCAGCACTTTCTACAATGAGCAGTTCTTC.

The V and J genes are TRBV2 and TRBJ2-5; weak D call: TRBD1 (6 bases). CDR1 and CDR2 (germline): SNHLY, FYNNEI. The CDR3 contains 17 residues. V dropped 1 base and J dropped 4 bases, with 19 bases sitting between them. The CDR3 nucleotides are TGTGCCAGCAGTGAAGTGGTGGGCCAGGGGAAGGGAGAGACCCAGTACTTC. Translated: CASSEVVGQGKGETQYF.

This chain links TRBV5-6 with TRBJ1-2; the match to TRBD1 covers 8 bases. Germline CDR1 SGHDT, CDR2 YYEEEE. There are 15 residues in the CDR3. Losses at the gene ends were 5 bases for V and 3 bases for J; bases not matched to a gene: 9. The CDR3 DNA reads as TGTGCCAGCAGGATCACAGGGGGGGATGACTATGGCTACACCTTC. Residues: CASRITGGDDYGYTF.

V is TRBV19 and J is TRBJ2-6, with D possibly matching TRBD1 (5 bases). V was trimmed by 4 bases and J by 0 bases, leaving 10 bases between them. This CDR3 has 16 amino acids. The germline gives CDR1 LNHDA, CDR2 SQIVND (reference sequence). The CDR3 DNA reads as TGTGCCAGTAGTAACCTAGACAGCTCTGGGGCCAACGTCCTGACTTTC. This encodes CASSNLDSSGANVLTF.

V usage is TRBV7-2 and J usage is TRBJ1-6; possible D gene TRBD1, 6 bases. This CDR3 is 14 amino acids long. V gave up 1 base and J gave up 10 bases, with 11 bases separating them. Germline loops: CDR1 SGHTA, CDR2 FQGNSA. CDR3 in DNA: TGTGCCAGCAGCTTAGACAGGGCGGGATCACCCCTCCACTTT. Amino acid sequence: CASSLDRAGSPLHF.

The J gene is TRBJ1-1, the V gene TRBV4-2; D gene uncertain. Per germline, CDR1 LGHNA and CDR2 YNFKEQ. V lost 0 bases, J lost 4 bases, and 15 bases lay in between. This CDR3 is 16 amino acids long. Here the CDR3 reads CASSQDLGRLPTEAFF. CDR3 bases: TGTGCCAGCAGCCAAGATCTCGGACGGCTTCCCACTGAAGCTTTCTTT.

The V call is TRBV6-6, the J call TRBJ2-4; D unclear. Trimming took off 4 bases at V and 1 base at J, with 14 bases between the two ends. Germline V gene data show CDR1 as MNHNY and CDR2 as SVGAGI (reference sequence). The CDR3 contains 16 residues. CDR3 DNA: TGTGCCAGCAGTTCCGGGTTGATTTTGGCCAAAAACATTCAGTACTTC. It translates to CASSSGLILAKNIQYF.

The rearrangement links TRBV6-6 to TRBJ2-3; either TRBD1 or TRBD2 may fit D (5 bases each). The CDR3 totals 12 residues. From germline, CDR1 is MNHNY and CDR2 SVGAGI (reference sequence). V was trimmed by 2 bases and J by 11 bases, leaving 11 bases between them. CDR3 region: CASSYTGTEQYF. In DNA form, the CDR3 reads TGTGCCAGCAGTTACACCGGGACGGAGCAGTATTTT.

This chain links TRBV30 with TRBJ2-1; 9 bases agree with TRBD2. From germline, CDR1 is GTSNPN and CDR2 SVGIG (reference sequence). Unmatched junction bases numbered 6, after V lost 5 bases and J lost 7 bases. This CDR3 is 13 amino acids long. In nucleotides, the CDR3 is TGTGCCTGGGCTAGCGGGGACCGGAATGAGCAGTTCTTC. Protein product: CAWASGDRNEQFF.

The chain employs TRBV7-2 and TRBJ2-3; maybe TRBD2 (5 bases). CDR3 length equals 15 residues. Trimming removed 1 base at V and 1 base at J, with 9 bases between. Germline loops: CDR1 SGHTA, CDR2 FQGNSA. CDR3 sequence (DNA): TGTGCCAGCAGCTTAGACGGGGTAGGCACAGATACGCAGTATTTT. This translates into CASSLDGVGTDTQYF.

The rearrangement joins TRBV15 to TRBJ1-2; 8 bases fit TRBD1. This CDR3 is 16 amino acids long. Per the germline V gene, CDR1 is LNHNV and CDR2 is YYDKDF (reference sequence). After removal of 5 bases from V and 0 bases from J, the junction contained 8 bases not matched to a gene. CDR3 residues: CATSGLDRETNYGYTF. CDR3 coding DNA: TGTGCCACCAGCGGTTTGGACAGGGAGACTAACTATGGCTACACCTTC.

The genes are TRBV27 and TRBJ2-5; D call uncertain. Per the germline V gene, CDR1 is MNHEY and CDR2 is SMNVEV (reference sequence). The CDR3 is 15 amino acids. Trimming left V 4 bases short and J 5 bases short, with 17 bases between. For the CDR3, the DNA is TGTGCCAGCAGTTCACAGATTGTTGGGCCGGAGACCCAGTACTTC. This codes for CASSSQIVGPETQYF.

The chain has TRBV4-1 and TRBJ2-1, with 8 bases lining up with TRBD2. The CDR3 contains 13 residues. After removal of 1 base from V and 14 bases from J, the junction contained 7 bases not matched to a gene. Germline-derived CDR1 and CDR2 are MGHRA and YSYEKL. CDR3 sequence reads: CASSQGFGLAEFF. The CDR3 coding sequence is TGCGCCAGCAGCCAAGGGTTCGGACTAGCTGAGTTCTTC.

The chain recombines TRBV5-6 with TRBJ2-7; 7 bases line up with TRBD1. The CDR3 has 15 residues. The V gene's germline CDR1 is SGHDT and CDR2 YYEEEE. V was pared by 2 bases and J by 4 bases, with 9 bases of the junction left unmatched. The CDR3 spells CASSFSGTDWYEQYF. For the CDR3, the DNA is TGTGCCAGCAGCTTCTCCGGGACAGATTGGTACGAGCAGTACTTC.

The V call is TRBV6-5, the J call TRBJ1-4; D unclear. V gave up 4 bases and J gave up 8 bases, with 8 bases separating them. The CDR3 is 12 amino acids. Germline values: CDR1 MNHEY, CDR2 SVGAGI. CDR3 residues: CASSWGGEKLFF. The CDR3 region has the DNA TGTGCCAGCAGTTGGGGAGGGGAAAAACTGTTTTTT.

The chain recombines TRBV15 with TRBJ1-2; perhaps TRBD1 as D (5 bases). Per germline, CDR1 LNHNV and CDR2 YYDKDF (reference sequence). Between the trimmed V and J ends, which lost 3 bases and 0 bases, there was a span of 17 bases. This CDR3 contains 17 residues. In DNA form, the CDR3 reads TGTGCCACCAGCAGTTTGGGCCAAGGGGAAACTAACTATGGCTACACCTTC. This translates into CATSSLGQGETNYGYTF.

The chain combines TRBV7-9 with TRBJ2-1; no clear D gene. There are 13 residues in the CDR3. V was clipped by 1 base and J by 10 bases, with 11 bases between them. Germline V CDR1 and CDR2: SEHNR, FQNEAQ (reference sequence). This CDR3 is CASSLVVAEEQFF. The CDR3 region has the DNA TGTGCCAGCAGCTTAGTGGTCGCAGAAGAGCAGTTCTTC.